The rows below give T cell receptor beta chains drawn from one sample of a study of cytomegalovirus exposure and HLA in healthy donors. Measured with immunoSEQ multiplex PCR; TCRdb has only the in-frame clones, and not every one. The sample lists around 65,000 clones, roughly 75% occurring once. Sequencing used PBMCs. Receptors were obtained from a woman aged 25 to 39 in good health and CMV-seropositive. Both conserved end residues are part of each CDR3. The order of the fields is clone size, J gene, D gene, V gene, CDR3 protein, CDR3 DNA. The D gene is left open where the match is weak. Some rows mark clone size as missing; the rest say once, few, many or name a class of expanded clone.

size: -
J: TRBJ2-2
D: -
V: TRBV10-2
CDR3: CASRSGLNTGELFF
DNA: TGCGCCAGCAGGAGCGGCCTGAACACCGGGGAGCTGTTTTTT

size: -
J: TRBJ2-5
D: -
V: TRBV7-3
CDR3: CASSLGAQETQYF
DNA: TGTGCCAGCAGCTTGGGGGCTCAAGAGACCCAGTACTTC

size: -
J: TRBJ2-3
D: TRBD1
V: TRBV5-1
CDR3: CASSGRGLMDTQYF
DNA: TGCGCCAGCAGTGGCAGGGGGCTTATGGATACGCAGTATTTT

size: -
J: TRBJ2-7
D: -
V: TRBV5-1
CDR3: CASRNPLGSERYEQYF
DNA: TGCGCCAGCAGGAACCCCCTGGGTAGCGAGAGGTACGAGCAGTACTTC

size: -
J: TRBJ2-7
D: -
V: TRBV27
CDR3: CASSLKQGNEQYF
DNA: TGTGCCAGCAGTTTAAAACAGGGTAACGAGCAGTACTTC

size: -
J: TRBJ1-1
D: -
V: TRBV5-4
CDR3: CASPMAPRLEMNTEAFF
DNA: TGTGCCAGCCCTATGGCCCCTAGGCTAGAGATGAACACTGAAGCTTTCTTT

size: -
J: TRBJ2-5
D: -
V: TRBV6-6
CDR3: CASSPFFGKQETQYF
DNA: TGTGCCAGCAGTCCCTTCTTCGGTAAACAAGAGACCCAGTACTTC

size: -
J: TRBJ1-2
D: TRBD1
V: TRBV28
CDR3: CASSPGQARGYGYTF
DNA: TGTGCCAGCAGTCCCGGACAGGCGAGAGGCTATGGCTACACCTTC

size: -
J: TRBJ2-1
D: TRBD2
V: TRBV5-1
CDR3: CASSFRPSGSNYNEQFF
DNA: TGCGCCAGCAGCTTCCGACCTAGCGGGAGTAACTACAATGAGCAGTTCTTC

size: -
J: TRBJ1-1
D: -
V: TRBV27
CDR3: CASSLQGPGAEAFF
DNA: TGTGCCAGCAGTCTTCAGGGGCCCGGCGCTGAAGCTTTCTTT

size: -
J: TRBJ2-7
D: -
V: TRBV2
CDR3: CASTGVPPREQYF
DNA: TGTGCCAGCACCGGGGTCCCCCCACGAGAGCAGTACTTC

size: -
J: TRBJ2-7
D: -
V: TRBV27
CDR3: CASSLGRGTYEQYF
DNA: TGTGCCAGCAGTTTAGGAAGGGGGACCTACGAGCAGTACTTC

size: -
J: TRBJ2-2
D: TRBD2
V: TRBV5-1
CDR3: CASTLRGVGGELFF
DNA: TGCGCCAGCACCCTTCGGGGGGTAGGCGGGGAGCTGTTTTTT

size: -
J: TRBJ2-7
D: -
V: TRBV5-6
CDR3: CASSFRGSGGSYEQYF
DNA: TGTGCCAGCAGCTTTCGTGGTAGCGGAGGCTCCTACGAGCAGTACTTC

size: -
J: TRBJ1-3
D: -
V: TRBV10-3
CDR3: CAILRSGNTIYF
DNA: TGTGCCATCCTCCGCAGTGGAAACACCATATATTTT

size: -
J: TRBJ1-3
D: -
V: TRBV12-5
CDR3: CASGLSSQSSGNTIYF
DNA: TGTGCTAGTGGTTTGTCGTCACAGAGCTCTGGAAACACCATATATTTT

size: -
J: TRBJ1-2
D: TRBD1
V: TRBV14
CDR3: CASSSTGTGRIYGYTF
DNA: TGTGCCAGCAGCTCTACCGGGACAGGGCGTATCTATGGCTACACCTTC

size: -
J: TRBJ1-2
D: TRBD1
V: TRBV6-5
CDR3: CASSDRVYGYTF
DNA: TGTGCCAGCAGTGACAGGGTGTATGGCTACACCTTC

size: once
J: TRBJ2-2
D: -
V: TRBV6-5
CDR3: CASNLGRHGPGELFF
DNA: TGTGCCAGCAATCTGGGGCGCCATGGCCCCGGGGAGCTGTTTTTT

size: -
J: TRBJ2-7
D: TRBD1
V: TRBV6-5
CDR3: CASSWDRGNEQYF
DNA: TGTGCCAGCAGTTGGGACAGGGGGAACGAGCAGTACTTC

size: -
J: TRBJ2-1
D: TRBD2
V: TRBV5-6
CDR3: CASCREGGEQFF
DNA: TGTGCCAGTTGCCGGGAGGGGGGTGAGCAGTTCTTC

size: -
J: TRBJ2-2
D: TRBD1
V: TRBV28
CDR3: CASRGTGAGELFF
DNA: TGTGCCAGCAGAGGGACAGGGGCCGGGGAGCTGTTTTTT

size: once
J: TRBJ2-2
D: TRBD1
V: TRBV7-2
CDR3: CASSLKQGATGELFF
DNA: TGTGCCAGCAGCTTAAAACAGGGGGCAACCGGGGAGCTGTTTTTT

size: once
J: TRBJ1-5
D: TRBD1
V: TRBV18
CDR3: CASSLDRVGNQPQHF
DNA: TGTGCCAGCTCACTCGACAGGGTTGGCAATCAGCCCCAGCATTTT

size: few
J: TRBJ2-3
D: TRBD2
V: TRBV5-1
CDR3: CASSLLLVGRADDTQYF
DNA: TGCGCCAGCAGCTTACTCTTGGTCGGGAGGGCCGACGATACGCAGTATTTT

size: -
J: TRBJ1-1
D: TRBD1
V: TRBV19
CDR3: CASSQGDNRWAEAFF
DNA: TGTGCCAGTAGTCAGGGGGACAATAGATGGGCTGAAGCTTTCTTT

size: -
J: TRBJ2-3
D: -
V: TRBV5-1
CDR3: CASSFRGGSTDTQYF
DNA: TGCGCCAGCAGCTTTCGAGGCGGAAGCACAGATACGCAGTATTTT

size: -
J: TRBJ1-1
D: -
V: TRBV10-3
CDR3: CAISRGAGFTEAFF
DNA: TGTGCCATCAGCCGTGGGGCAGGTTTCACTGAAGCTTTCTTT

size: -
J: TRBJ2-2
D: TRBD1
V: TRBV15
CDR3: CATSRDGAGGVYGELFF
DNA: TGTGCCACCAGCAGAGATGGGGCAGGGGGAGTATACGGGGAGCTGTTTTTT